The next 30 T cell receptor beta chains were all read from a single sample in a study of monozygotic twins with inflammatory bowel disease. From the 5' RACE reads, TCRdb lists one entry per CDR3 protein and no DNA. The sample table sets out fewer than 400,000 distinct CDR3 sequences. Sequencing was performed on blood. The source is a human donor with ulcerative colitis or Crohn's disease, or a healthy co-twin of an affected twin (not recorded which).

V and J are TRBV7-2 and TRBJ2-5. This CDR3 spans 16 amino acids. Germline V gene data show CDR1 as SGHTA and CDR2 as FQGNSA. The CDR3 region is CASSLGHQIIQETQYF.

The chain is built from TRBV12-3 or TRBV12-4 and TRBJ1-1. CDR3 size: 12 residues. The CDR3 spells CASSHSLTEALF.

V is TRBV2 and J is TRBJ2-7; checking the TCRdb D call of TRBD1 is not possible without DNA. This CDR3 has 15 amino acids. Germline V gene sequence: CDR1 SNHLY, CDR2 FYNNEI. Here the CDR3 reads CASRDRDRRAYEQYF. Full variable domain (missing parts from reference TRBV2 and TRBJ2-7): EPEVTQTPSHQVTQMGQEVILRCVPISNHLYFYWYRQILGQKVEFLVSFYNNEISEKSEIFDDQFSVERPDGSNFTLKIRSTKLEDSAMYFCASRDRDRRAYEQYFGPGTRLTVT.

The gene calls are TRBV7-6 and TRBJ1-2; TCRdb gives TRBD1 as the D gene, but with no DNA this cannot be confirmed. CDR3 length: 14 residues. CDR1 and CDR2 from the germline V gene are SGHVS and FNYEAQ. CDR3 amino acids: CASSSNDSPYGYTF.

The rearrangement joins TRBV5-5 to TRBJ2-2; there is no DNA to check the TCRdb D call of TRBD2. Germline CDR1 and CDR2: SGHKS and YYEKEE (reference sequence). The CDR3 contains 14 residues. The chain's CDR3 is CASSSRPGAGELFF.

V and J are TRBV7-2 and TRBJ1-1. This CDR3 region has 12 residues. In germline, CDR1 is SGHTA, CDR2 FQGNSA. The CDR3 here is CASSFLGIKAFF. The variable domain in full, completed from reference TRBV7-2 and TRBJ1-1, reads GAGVSQSPSNKVTEKGKDVELRCDPISGHTALYWYRQSLGQGLEFLIYFQGNSAPDKSGLPSDRFSAERTGGSVSTLTIQRTQQEDSAVYLCASSFLGIKAFFGQGTRLTVV.

This sequence joins TRBV27 and TRBJ2-4; the TRBD1 assignment by TCRdb is unverifiable without DNA. CDR3 length: 16 residues. CDR1 and CDR2 (germline): MNHEY, SMNVEV (reference sequence). CDR3 in amino acids: CASSFVFRGAKNIQYF.

This chain connects TRBV15 to TRBJ2-1; TCRdb indicates TRBD1, and absent DNA this call remains unverified. The germline V gene has CDR1 LNHNV and CDR2 YYDKDF (reference sequence). The CDR3 spans 13 residues. CDR3 residues: CATSRFRESEQFF.

CDR3 in amino acids: CASSLTVKANYGYTF. The chain employs TRBV5-4 and TRBJ1-2. The CDR3 is made up of 15 amino acids. The germline gives CDR1 SGHNT, CDR2 YYREEE (reference sequence). The whole variable domain, filled in from reference TRBV5-4 and TRBJ1-2, reads ETGVTQSPTHLIKTRGQQVTLRCSSQSGHNTVSWYQQALGQGPQFIFQYYREEENGRGNFPPRFSGLQFPNYSSELNVNALELDDSALYLCASSLTVKANYGYTFGSGTRLTVV.

CDR3 sequence: CSAKGGNSYEQYF. The rearrangement joins TRBV29-1 to TRBJ2-7; TCRdb's assignment of TRBD1 cannot be checked, as there is no DNA. Germline V CDR1 and CDR2: SQVTM, ANQGSEA. The CDR3 length is 13 residues.

The V gene is TRBV20-1, the J gene TRBJ1-6. This CDR3 region has 12 residues. Looked up from germline, CDR1 is DFQATT and CDR2 is SNEGSKA (reference sequence). The CDR3 reads CSVGGDNSPLHF.

The chain has TRBV27 and TRBJ2-1; TCRdb designates TRBD2, a call that cannot be tested without DNA. This CDR3 is 11 amino acids long. The germline V gene has CDR1 MNHEY and CDR2 SMNVEV (reference sequence). CDR3 region: CASGLRDEQFF.

The CDR3 protein is CSARTGRAEAFF. The chain employs TRBV20-1 and TRBJ1-1; as DNA is missing, the TRBD1 call by TCRdb cannot be tested. The germline V gene has CDR1 DFQATT and CDR2 SNEGSKA (reference sequence). There are 12 residues in the CDR3.

The gene calls are TRBV5-4 and TRBJ2-7; TCRdb calls TRBD2, which cannot be checked without DNA. Germline CDR1 is SGHNT and CDR2 is YYREEE (reference sequence). The CDR3 sequence is 14 residues long. The CDR3 sequence: CASSPGGRVYEQYF.

The chain employs TRBV7-2 and TRBJ2-1. This CDR3 has 12 residues. Germline V CDR1 and CDR2: SGHTA, FQGNSA. The CDR3 region is CASSLLSWEQFF.

This rearrangement joins TRBV5-1 to TRBJ2-2; TCRdb picks TRBD1, but there is no DNA to check that call. This CDR3 contains 16 residues. In germline, CDR1 is SGHRS, CDR2 YFSETQ. CDR3 residues: CASSFGQGANTGELFF. Together with reference TRBV5-1 and TRBJ2-2, the CDR3 gives the full variable domain: KAGVTQTPRYLIKTRGQQVTLSCSPISGHRSVSWYQQTPGQGLQFLFEYFSETQRNKGNFPGRFSGRQFSNSRSEMNVSTLELGDSALYLCASSFGQGANTGELFFGEGSRLTVL.

The chain combines TRBV20-1 with TRBJ2-7; TCRdb's D gene call, TRBD1, goes unchecked for lack of DNA. The germline V gene encodes CDR1 DFQATT and CDR2 SNEGSKA (reference sequence). This CDR3 is built from 12 residues. The CDR3 loop is CSAPGQGAEQYF.

The V call is TRBV7-8, the J call TRBJ2-5; TCRdb proposes TRBD1, but this gene call is untestable without DNA. Germline V gene lookup returns CDR1 SGHVS and CDR2 FQNEAQ. The CDR3 extends over 12 amino acids. The CDR3 is CASSLDRGPGYF.

The J gene is TRBJ1-2, the V gene TRBV6-5. Germline assignment: CDR1 MNHEY and CDR2 SVGAGI. This CDR3 has 15 amino acids. The CDR3 is CASSYIGSPKIVHTF.

The chain recombines TRBV12-3 or TRBV12-4 with TRBJ2-3; TCRdb calls TRBD1, which cannot be checked without DNA. The CDR3 covers 15 residues. This CDR3 is CASSRRQGATDTQYF.

The chain has TRBV9 and TRBJ1-2; TCRdb reports TRBD1, a call that lacks DNA to check it against. The CDR3 totals 15 residues. Germline V gene lookup returns CDR1 SGDLS and CDR2 YYNGEE. The CDR3 loop reads CASSVQGLGIDGYTF. Complete variable domain (other parts from reference TRBV9 and TRBJ1-2): DSGVTQTPKHLITATGQRVTLRCSPRSGDLSVYWYQQSLDQGLQFLIQYYNGEERAKGNILERFSAQQFPDLHSELNLSSLELGDSALYFCASSVQGLGIDGYTFGSGTRLTVV.

The rearrangement uses TRBV20-1 and TRBJ2-3; TCRdb reports TRBD2, a call that lacks DNA to check it against. The germline gives CDR1 DFQATT, CDR2 SNEGSKA (reference sequence). This CDR3 comprises 14 residues. CDR3 sequence reads: CRPTGGGHDYTQYF.

CDR3 amino acids: CASSATGSGANVLTF. This chain links TRBV9 with TRBJ2-6; with no DNA, the TCRdb D assignment of TRBD1 cannot be verified. The CDR3 spans 15 residues. Germline-derived CDR1 and CDR2 are SGDLS and YYNGEE.

The chain joins TRBV5-1 to TRBJ2-2; no DNA is available, so the TRBD2 call from TCRdb remains unchecked. CDR3 length: 15 residues. Germline V CDR1 and CDR2: SGHRS, YFSETQ. The CDR3 reads CACPPGRGLAGELFF.

The chain is built from TRBV7-9 and TRBJ1-1. Germline V gene lookup returns CDR1 SEHNR and CDR2 FQNEAQ (reference sequence). The CDR3 runs to 14 residues. The CDR3 reads CASSLALGGTEAFF.

This chain links TRBV29-1 with TRBJ2-7; TCRdb returns TRBD1, unconfirmable since there is no DNA. CDR3 length: 14 amino acids. CDR1 and CDR2 (germline): SQVTM, ANQGSEA. The CDR3 loop is CSVEVSGREYEQYF.

The V and J genes are TRBV5-4 and TRBJ1-1. Germline V gene lookup returns CDR1 SGHNT and CDR2 YYREEE (reference sequence). The CDR3 loop spans 15 amino acids. CDR3 sequence: CASSFFASMDTEAFF.

This chain joins TRBV6-4 and TRBJ2-2; TCRdb gives TRBD1 as the D gene, but with no DNA this cannot be confirmed. Germline V lookup: CDR1 MRHNA, CDR2 SNTAGT. The CDR3 loop spans 14 amino acids. CDR3: CASSPSGVTGELFF.

The chain uses TRBV7-9 and TRBJ2-7. This CDR3 has 11 residues. Germline values: CDR1 SEHNR, CDR2 FQNEAQ (reference sequence). The CDR3 loop reads CASSSGSEQYF.

This chain links TRBV6-5 with TRBJ1-6; TCRdb returns TRBD1, unconfirmable since there is no DNA. Germline lookup yields CDR1 MNHEY and CDR2 SVGAGI. The length of the CDR3 is 16 residues. The CDR3 is CASSYSTQGVASPLHF.